The 9 T cell receptor beta chains below come from one sample, sequenced in a study of cytomegalovirus exposure and HLA in healthy donors. Assay: immunoSEQ multiplex PCR; the TCRdb copy retains only in-frame clones and omits some. The sample lists 55,000 to 75,000 clones, approximately 95% seen once, with 7% in the top ten. Sequencing input: PBMCs. These TCRs come from a woman aged 18-30 years in good health and CMV-seropositive.

J is TRBJ2-7 and V is TRBV29-1; 10 positions match TRBD1. Germline V gene data show CDR1 as SQVTM and CDR2 as ANQGSEA. The CDR3 runs 12 residues. Trimming at V came to 4 bases and at J to 5 bases, leaving 2 bases not matched to a gene. The CDR3 protein is CSVGQGADEQYF. The CDR3 DNA reads as TGCAGCGTTGGACAGGGGGCCGACGAGCAGTACTTC.

V and J are TRBV7-8 and TRBJ2-1; D may be TRBD2 (5 bases). From germline, CDR1 is SGHVS and CDR2 FQNEAQ. The germline V and J ends were trimmed by 0 bases and 6 bases, with 6 bases remaining between them. The CDR3 length is 13 residues. The CDR3 region is CASSLARGNEQFF. The CDR3 bases are TGTGCCAGCAGCTTAGCTCGGGGCAATGAGCAGTTCTTC.

The chain joins TRBV25-1 to TRBJ2-1; 10 bases are shared with TRBD2. Germline V gene sequence: CDR1 MGHDK, CDR2 SYGVNS. CDR3 length: 15 residues. The J segment lost 5 bases and the V segment lost 4 bases, leaving 5 bases of the junction unmatched. The CDR3 loop is CASSGRLAGHNEQFF. CDR3 DNA: TGTGCCAGCAGTGGCAGACTAGCGGGCCACAATGAGCAGTTCTTC.

The chain is built from TRBV19 and TRBJ2-7; 12 nucleotides line up with TRBD2. The CDR3 totals 16 residues. Germline CDR1 and CDR2: LNHDA and SQIVND (reference sequence). V lost 3 bases and J lost 2; bases outside the gene matches: 5. The CDR3 bases are TGTGCCAGTAGTATCCTAGCGGGGGGGCCCGCCTACGAGCAGTACTTC. Its translation: CASSILAGGPAYEQYF.

The chain uses TRBV5-1 and TRBJ1-1; TRBD1 is a possible D gene (6 bases). Trimming removed 4 bases at V and 0 bases at J, with 16 bases between. The CDR3 runs 16 residues. Germline-derived CDR1 and CDR2 are SGHRS and YFSETQ. The CDR3 nucleotides are TGCGCCAGCAGCCAGGGACGGTGGGGGCTGAACACTGAAGCTTTCTTT. It specifies CASSQGRWGLNTEAFF.

The V gene is TRBV19, the J gene TRBJ2-5; D uncertain. There are 13 residues in the CDR3. V lost 5 bases and J 5 bases, leaving 12 bases between the germline ends. Germline V lookup: CDR1 LNHDA, CDR2 SQIVND (reference sequence). CDR3 amino acids: CASSSAGWETQYF. The CDR3 nucleotides read TGTGCCAGTAGTTCGGCAGGCTGGGAGACCCAGTACTTC.

This clone is a singleton in its sample. One junction end disagrees with the germline gene, perhaps due to a read error. This chain joins TRBV7-7 and TRBJ2-2, with 9 bases identical to TRBD2. CDR3 size: 14 residues. Germline V lookup: CDR1 SSHAT, CDR2 FNYEAQ (reference sequence). The CDR3 loop reads CASSLAGDTGELFF. CDR3 DNA: TGTGCTAGCAGCTTAGCGGGAGACACCGGGGAGCTGTTTTTT. Variable domain in full (rest from reference TRBV7-7 and TRBJ2-2): GAGVSQSPRYKVTKRGQDVTLRCDPISSHATLYWYQQALGQGPEFLTYFNYEAQPDKSGLPSDRFSAERPEGSISTLTIQRTEQRDSAMYRCASSLAGDTGELFFGEGSRLTVL.

This chain uses TRBV7-7 with TRBJ2-5; tentatively, D is TRBD1 (6 bases). CDR1 is SSHAT, CDR2 FNYEAQ, per germline (reference sequence). V lost 1 base and J 7 bases, leaving 13 bases between the germline ends. The CDR3 loop spans 14 amino acids. The CDR3 DNA is TGTGCCAGCAGCTTAGACAGGGCCGTTGGGACCCAGTACTTC. Translated: CASSLDRAVGTQYF.

The V and J genes are TRBV28 and TRBJ2-7, with TRBD2 matching over 10 bases. Germline values: CDR1 MDHEN, CDR2 SYDVKM. V lost 5 bases and J lost 7; bases outside the gene matches: 11. The CDR3 has 15 amino acids. The CDR3 DNA follows: TGTGCCAGCAGTCTGCCAACTAGCGGGGTGGGGGAGCAGTACTTC. Encoded protein: CASSLPTSGVGEQYF.